These 6 T cell receptor beta chains originate from one sample sequenced in a study of CD8+ T cells in alopecia areata. Reverse transcribed after extraction, RNA yielded cDNA as the sequencing template. The protocol was immunoSEQ multiplex PCR, while the TCRdb copy is restricted to in-frame clones and leaves out a portion. The data hold about 160,000 clones, with over 45% observed a single time. The sequenced material came from CD4+ T cells sorted from blood. All receptors derive from a human donor with alopecia areata.

V is TRBV7-3 and J is TRBJ2-5; 12 nucleotides match TRBD2. Germline V gene sequence: CDR1 SGHTA, CDR2 FQGTGA. The length of the CDR3 is 17 residues. Trimming took 0 bases from V and 4 from J; bases not matched to a gene: 6. The CDR3 spells CASSLTGSLAGGETQYF. The CDR3 nucleotides are TGTGCCAGCAGCTTAACGGGGTCACTAGCGGGAGGAGAGACCCAGTACTTC.

The chain couples TRBV7-9 to TRBJ2-5; 10 bases line up with TRBD2. Looked up from germline, CDR1 is SEHNR and CDR2 is FQNEAQ (reference sequence). The CDR3 has 14 amino acids. V lost 2 bases, J lost 5 bases, and 2 bases stayed unmatched. The DNA for the CDR3 is TGTGCCAGCAGCTTACTAGCGGGAGATGAGACCCAGTACTTC. As protein: CASSLLAGDETQYF.

By proportion, this clone is medium-sized. The rearrangement links TRBV5-4 to TRBJ1-1, with D uncertain. Trimming stripped 0 bases from V and 0 bases from J, with 9 bases between. The CDR3 is 15 amino acids. CDR1 and CDR2 from the germline V gene are SGHNT and YYREEE (reference sequence). This CDR3 is CASSLEGRVNTEAFF. The DNA of the CDR3 is TGTGCCAGCAGCTTGGAAGGGCGCGTGAACACTGAAGCTTTCTTT.

The gene calls are TRBV7-3 and TRBJ2-1, with 11 positions matching TRBD2. Germline V lookup: CDR1 SGHTA, CDR2 FQGTGA. The CDR3 loop spans 15 amino acids. V was clipped by 1 base and J by 6 bases; unmatched bases: 2. The CDR3, as DNA: TGTGCCAGCAGCTTAATAGCGGGAGGGGTCAATGAGCAGTTCTTC. Amino acid sequence: CASSLIAGGVNEQFF.

This clone was counted a few times. The V call is TRBV6-1, the J call TRBJ2-7, with a tentative D call TRBD2 (5 bases). V shed 6 bases and J shed 7 bases, with 13 bases lying between them. The germline V gene encodes CDR1 MNHNS and CDR2 SASEGT. This CDR3 is built from 12 residues. CDR3 nucleotide sequence: TGTGCCAGCAGGGGGTTCACGGGGGAGCAGTACTTC. This gives the protein CASRGFTGEQYF.

This chain links TRBV5-1 with TRBJ1-2; D ambiguous. In germline, CDR1 is SGHRS, CDR2 YFSETQ. V was clipped by 0 bases and J by 1 base, with 10 bases between them. CDR3 size: 15 residues. For the CDR3, the DNA is TGCGCCAGCAGCTTGGATCCGGGCGATAACTATGGCTACACCTTC. Translated, it gives CASSLDPGDNYGYTF.